A single sample gave rise to the 10 T cell receptor beta chains below, sequenced in a study of cytomegalovirus exposure and HLA in healthy donors. The PCR was carried out with 60 Vbeta primers and 13 Jbeta primers. Sequencing was performed with immunoSEQ multiplex PCR; in TCRdb, only in-frame clones are kept and a portion is missing. The data contain around 92,000 clones, about four fifths of them seen just once; the ten biggest clones take up about 14%. Sequenced sample: PBMCs. These receptors were taken from a woman aged 65 to 85 in good health and CMV-seropositive.

This chain links TRBV6-4 with TRBJ1-5, with D perhaps matching TRBD1 (6 bases). The CDR3 is made up of 15 amino acids. Germline CDR1 MRHNA, CDR2 SNTAGT. The V end lost 7 bases, the J end lost 0 bases, and 13 bases lay between the germline ends. DNA for the CDR3: TGTGCCAGCACCCGACAGGAGATTAGCAATCAGCCCCAGCATTTT. Translation: CASTRQEISNQPQHF.

A few counts support this clone. The chain carries TRBV2 and TRBJ1-5; 8 nucleotides match TRBD1. The CDR3 extends over 19 amino acids. Germline CDR1 reads SNHLY; CDR2 reads FYNNEI. Trimming took 2 bases from V and 2 from J; bases not matched to a gene: 14. The CDR3 sequence: CASSETRVRGRVGNQPQHF. DNA for the CDR3: TGTGCCAGCAGTGAAACTAGGGTCAGGGGGCGCGTGGGCAATCAGCCCCAGCATTTT.

This clone occurred a few times. The chain uses TRBV5-6 and TRBJ1-1; weak D call: TRBD1 (6 bases). This CDR3 is 12 amino acids long. CDR1 and CDR2 (germline): SGHDT, YYEEEE. Trimming took off 3 bases at V and 8 bases at J, with 11 bases between the two ends. The chain's CDR3 is CASSWGHLEAFF. CDR3 DNA sequence: TGTGCCAGCAGCTGGGGACATCTCGAAGCTTTCTTT.

This sequence joins TRBV6-5 and TRBJ2-7, with D hard to call. The CDR3 is 12 residues long. The germline CDR1 and CDR2 sequences are MNHEY and SVGAGI. Trimming removed 6 bases at V and 5 bases at J, with 11 bases between. The CDR3 sequence is CASSSPPNEQYF. CDR3 nucleotide sequence: TGTGCCAGCAGCTCCCCCCCTAACGAGCAGTACTTC.

The J gene is TRBJ2-2, the V gene TRBV6-1; TRBD2 aligns across 7 bases. Germline loops: CDR1 MNHNS, CDR2 SASEGT. With 4 bases clipped from V and 0 bases from J, the junction kept 2 bases outside the gene matches. CDR3 size: 15 residues. CDR3 sequence reads: CASSAGLPNTGELFF. Written as DNA, the CDR3 is TGTGCCAGCAGTGCGGGACTACCGAACACCGGGGAGCTGTTTTTT.

CDR3 sequence (DNA): TGTGCCAGCACTTCAGTCTACGAGCAGTACTTC. Residues: CASTSVYEQYF. The genes are TRBV6-6 and TRBJ2-7; D unclear. CDR1 and CDR2 from the germline V gene are MNHNY and SVGAGI (reference sequence). The CDR3 is 11 residues long. Trimming removed 7 bases from V and 3 bases from J, with 7 bases in between.

This clone was seen a few times. This chain joins TRBV14 and TRBJ1-6; tentative D call: TRBD1 (6 bases). This CDR3 contains 13 residues. Germline assignment: CDR1 SGHDN and CDR2 FVKESK. V lost 8 bases, J lost 7 bases, and 12 bases lay in between. CDR3 sequence (DNA): TGTGCCAGCGCATGGACAGAAAATTCACCCCTCCACTTT. Protein sequence: CASAWTENSPLHF.

The chain couples TRBV7-9 to TRBJ1-4; 8 bases are shared with TRBD1. CDR1 and CDR2 (germline): SEHNR, FQNEAQ (reference sequence). The V and J ends lost 8 bases and 7 bases, in that order; junction bases with no gene match: 15. The CDR3 extends over 16 amino acids. The CDR3 DNA reads TGTGCCAGCTCCCTCACTTGGCAGGGGGCTGTTGAAAAACTGTTTTTT. It encodes CASSLTWQGAVEKLFF.

The chain employs TRBV18 and TRBJ1-1; D not certain. The V end lost 4 bases, the J end lost 1 base, and 4 bases lay between the germline ends. Germline lookup yields CDR1 KGHSH and CDR2 LQKENI. There are 12 residues in the CDR3. The CDR3 DNA sequence: TGTGCCAGCTCACTCCAGAACACTGAAGCTTTCTTT. This encodes CASSLQNTEAFF.

This clone was detected only once. The V gene is TRBV6-5, the J gene TRBJ2-7; TRBD2 aligns across 9 bases. This CDR3 has 15 residues. Germline CDR1 reads MNHEY; CDR2 reads SVGAGI. The junction had 4 bases not matched to a gene; V was cut back by 2 bases and J by 2 bases. DNA of the CDR3: TGTGCCAGCAGTTACGTTGCGGGAGGGACCTACGAGCAGTACTTC. Encoded protein: CASSYVAGGTYEQYF.